Sequencing of this T cell receptor beta chain was carried out in a study of cytomegalovirus exposure and HLA in healthy donors. With regard to this clone: Its specificity is not known.

Germline V gene sequence: CDR1 SGHRS, CDR2 YFSETQ. This CDR3 contains 20 residues. Trimming cost V 4 bases and J 1 base; bases outside gene matches: 21. Findings of the study overall: One later analysis, an examination of the 100 to 150 validation repertoires, found that first-cohort TCR clusters tended to co-occur in them.

Generated by immunoSEQ multiplex PCR, the TCRdb table keeps only in-frame clones and is missing some. The sample contains 110,000 to 150,000 clones, approximately 89% of which appear only once. The sequenced sample consisted of PBMCs. The clonotype comes from a young man in good health and CMV-seronegative. The chain has TRBV5-1 and TRBJ2-5; 8 bases fit TRBD2. The CDR3 DNA sequence: TGCGCCAGCAGCCACGGGACCCTAGCCCGGGCTAGCGGGTTCCAAGAGACCCAGTACTTC. Protein product: CASSHGTLARASGFQETQYF. Drawing the rest from reference TRBV5-1 and TRBJ2-5, the complete variable domain is KAGVTQTPRYLIKTRGQQVTLSCSPISGHRSVSWYQQTPGQGLQFLFEYFSETQRNKGNFPGRFSGRQFSNSRSEMNVSTLELGDSALYLCASSHGTLARASGFQETQYFGPGTRLLVL.